This T cell receptor (beta chain) was found in a study of Graves' ophthalmopathy and Graves' hyperthyroidism. Study-level points and caveats: Blood also contained most of the expanded thyroid clonotypes above 0.001 frequency.

Using RNA transcripts, the TCR beta CDR3 regions were amplified. HTBI-primed first-round RT-PCR preceded second-round multiplex PCR. Using its own MiXCR run on the multiplex PCR reads, TCRdb lists one record per CDR3 protein. The repertoire holds some 350,000 distinct CDR3 sequences, roughly 15% seen once, with 2.4% in the top ten. This clonotype occurred many times. Its matching antigen is unknown. Germline loops: CDR1 DFQATT, CDR2 SNEGSKA (reference sequence). This CDR3 spans 15 amino acids. Unmatched junction bases numbered 11, after V lost 6 bases and J lost 0 bases. The rearrangement joins TRBV20-1 to TRBJ2-7, with 7 bases matching TRBD1. The specimen was peripheral blood. This TCR derives from an adult woman with stable Graves' hyperthyroidism. The CDR3 protein is CSASHRDRSSYEQYF. In DNA form, the CDR3 reads TGCAGTGCGAGCCACCGGGACAGAAGCTCCTACGAGCAGTACTTC.